The present TCR beta chain was sequenced within a study of T cells in tuberculosis. On the study more broadly: IGRA-negative adolescents, IGRA-positive adolescents with latent tuberculosis and adults with active tuberculosis formed this South African cohort. Points from the study as a whole: The TCR-beta difference was not significant; alpha differences partly reflected length. Cases with active tuberculosis were adults, while controls were adolescents.

Concerning this clone itself: Its antigen is unidentified.

TCRdb's copy holds only in-frame clones and misses some; the assay was immunoSEQ multiplex PCR. The sample has tens of thousands of clones, 90% to 95% seen once; the top ten hold 12%. Germline V gene sequence: CDR1 SGHAT, CDR2 FQNNGV. This CDR3 is 17 amino acids long. J was trimmed by 2 bases and V by 5 bases; bases with no gene match: 8. Sequenced material: PBMCs. The V gene is TRBV11-2, the J gene TRBJ2-7, with 14 nucleotides matching TRBD2. This clonotype was obtained from a donor under 30 with latent tuberculosis or without tuberculosis infection. Some clones in this sample may be carry-over from other donors' samples. CDR3 region: CASSHGLAGGRTYEQYF. The CDR3 nucleotides are TGTGCCAGCAGCCATGGACTAGCGGGGGGTCGAACCTACGAGCAGTACTTC.